These 19 T cell receptor beta chains share one sample of origin, sequenced in a study of blood T cell repertoires in COVID-19. Generated by immunoSEQ multiplex PCR, the TCRdb table keeps only in-frame clones and is missing some. This sample has 270,000 or so clones, with roughly nine tenths found just once. Source material: peripheral blood. The origin of the receptors is a woman in her 40s who had recovered from COVID-19.

The chain uses TRBV6-1 and TRBJ2-7; 11 bases match TRBD2. V shed 1 base and J 3 bases; nucleotides not matched to a gene: 8. The CDR3 runs to 17 residues. Germline assignment: CDR1 MNHNS and CDR2 SASEGT. The CDR3 sequence is CASSEEPRLAGGYEQYF. In DNA, the CDR3 is TGTGCCAGCAGTGAAGAGCCGCGGCTAGCGGGGGGCTACGAGCAGTACTTC.

The V call is TRBV2, the J call TRBJ1-5; D may be TRBD1 (6 bases). V gave up 5 bases and J gave up 5 bases, with 13 bases separating them. CDR1 is SNHLY and CDR2 is FYNNEI in the germline V gene. This CDR3 has 14 amino acids. The CDR3, as DNA: TGTGCCAGCAGTTCGACAGGCCAGCATCAGCCCCAGCATTTT. This encodes CASSSTGQHQPQHF.

The chain joins TRBV23-1 to TRBJ1-1; the D is unclear. TRBV23-1 is placed among ORFs of uncertain function. Trimming took off 0 bases at V and 1 base at J, with 6 bases between the two ends. The CDR3 has 14 amino acids. In nucleotides, the CDR3 is TGCGCCAGCAGTCAATCCACGGGGAACACTGAAGCTTTCTTT. This codes for CASSQSTGNTEAFF.

V gene TRBV19 combines with J gene TRBJ2-5, with 9 bases matching TRBD2. CDR1 is LNHDA and CDR2 is SQIVND in the germline V gene (reference sequence). The CDR3 contains 14 residues. The trim removed 2 bases at V and 7 bases at J, leaving 5 bases unmatched. This CDR3 is CASSILAGHATQYF. The DNA of the CDR3 is TGTGCCAGTAGTATACTAGCGGGACATGCGACCCAGTACTTC.

The rearrangement uses TRBV2 and TRBJ1-5; possibly TRBD1 for D (6 bases). V was clipped by 5 bases and J by 3 bases, with 8 bases between them. This CDR3 is 13 amino acids long. Germline V gene sequence: CDR1 SNHLY, CDR2 FYNNEI. This CDR3 is CASSRDTNQPQHF. The CDR3 DNA follows: TGTGCCAGCAGTCGGGACACCAATCAGCCCCAGCATTTT.

This clone has just a few counts. This chain connects TRBV2 to TRBJ2-1; the D gene is possibly TRBD2 (5 bases). The V end was cut by 8 bases, the J end by 0 bases, with 14 bases between. Per germline, CDR1 SNHLY and CDR2 FYNNEI. The CDR3 has 15 residues. The CDR3: CASGVEEHSYNEQFF. The CDR3 nucleotides read TGTGCCAGCGGGGTGGAGGAACACTCCTACAATGAGCAGTTCTTC.

The chain employs TRBV4-2 and TRBJ2-3, with 9 bases that match TRBD2. Per the germline V gene, CDR1 is LGHNA and CDR2 is YNFKEQ. The V segment lost 4 bases and the J segment 1 base; nucleotides outside the gene matches: 6. The CDR3 length is 16 residues. In DNA form, the CDR3 reads TGTGCCAGCAGCCCCGAGGTAGCGGGGGGCACAGATACGCAGTATTTT. Protein product: CASSPEVAGGTDTQYF.

This chain connects TRBV27 to TRBJ1-5, with D perhaps TRBD1 (6 bases). V was cut by 6 bases and J by 3 bases, with 15 bases left in between. This CDR3 spans 15 amino acids. Germline CDR1 MNHEY, CDR2 SMNVEV (reference sequence). The CDR3 region is CASSWTVDPNQPQHF. Here the CDR3 DNA reads TGTGCCAGCAGCTGGACAGTCGACCCCAATCAGCCCCAGCATTTT.

Notes on this clone: The same CDR3 is also encoded by other DNA sequences in this sample. This chain connects TRBV12-3 or TRBV12-4 to TRBJ1-2, with D possibly TRBD1 on 5 matching bases. The ends were cut back, 6 bases at V and 2 bases at J, with 7 bases in the middle. The CDR3 covers 12 residues. CDR3 loop: CASSRQNYGYTF. In DNA form, the CDR3 reads TGTGCCAGCAGCCGACAGAACTATGGCTACACCTTC.

The rearrangement uses TRBV6-1 and TRBJ2-7, with 9 nucleotides matching TRBD1. The CDR3 is 16 residues long. The ends lost 3 bases at V and 0 bases at J; junction bases unmatched: 6. Germline V gene lookup returns CDR1 MNHNS and CDR2 SASEGT. The CDR3 reads CASSEGQGDSSYEQYF. DNA of the CDR3: TGTGCCAGCAGTGAGGGACAGGGCGATAGCTCCTACGAGCAGTACTTC.

The V call is TRBV5-4, the J call TRBJ2-3, with TRBD2 matching 12 bases. The CDR3 spans 16 residues. Germline loops: CDR1 SGHNT, CDR2 YYREEE (reference sequence). Trimming at V came to 0 bases and at J to 8 bases, leaving 7 bases not matched to a gene. CDR3 nucleotides: TGTGCCAGCAGCTTGGTGACTAGCGGGGGCGGGGGTACGCAGTATTTT. Translation: CASSLVTSGGGGTQYF.

This clone was picked up a small number of times. This chain joins TRBV19 and TRBJ1-1; D remains unclear. V shed 0 bases and J shed 1 base, with 6 bases lying between them. This CDR3 comprises 14 residues. Germline-derived CDR1 and CDR2 are LNHDA and SQIVND (reference sequence). The CDR3 region has the DNA TGTGCCAGTAGTATAGAACCCGGGAACACTGAAGCTTTCTTT. Translating gives CASSIEPGNTEAFF. Supplemented by reference TRBV19 and TRBJ1-1, the full variable domain reads DGGITQSPKYLFRKEGQNVTLSCEQNLNHDAMYWYRQDPGQGLRLIYYSQIVNDFQKGDIAEGYSVSREKKESFPLTVTSAQKNPTAFYLCASSIEPGNTEAFFGQGTRLTVV.

The chain has TRBV11-3 and TRBJ1-3; D gene unclear. V was pared by 0 bases and J by 4 bases, with 7 bases between. The CDR3 is 14 amino acids. The V gene's germline CDR1 is SGHNT and CDR2 YENEEA. The CDR3 loop is CASSLDPAGNTIYF. The DNA for the CDR3 is TGTGCCAGCAGCTTAGATCCAGCGGGAAACACCATATATTTT.

This clone was counted once. The V gene is TRBV12-5, the J gene TRBJ2-1, with TRBD2 identical over 10 bases. The CDR3 spans 16 residues. V lost 3 bases and J lost 6; bases outside the gene matches: 8. CDR1 LGHNT and CDR2 FRNRAP come from the germline V gene. The CDR3 DNA is TGTGCTAGTGGTTTCGCTCCGGGACTAGCGTCCAATGAGCAGTTCTTC. Translated, it gives CASGFAPGLASNEQFF.

The rearrangement joins TRBV7-9 to TRBJ1-4, with unresolved D. The germline V and J ends were trimmed by 5 bases and 4 bases, with 11 bases remaining between them. CDR3 length: 14 residues. CDR1 SEHNR and CDR2 FQNEAQ come from the germline V gene (reference sequence). The chain's CDR3 is CASSRYIGNEKLFF. The CDR3 bases are TGTGCCAGCAGCCGTTACATTGGTAATGAAAAACTGTTTTTT.

This chain connects TRBV7-9 to TRBJ1-4; TRBD1 matches at 7 bases. Trimming removed 3 bases from V and 0 bases from J; junction bases left unmatched: 4. Germline V gives CDR1 SEHNR, CDR2 FQNEAQ (reference sequence). CDR3 length: 16 residues. This chain's CDR3 is CASSLTGTATNEKLFF. The CDR3 DNA reads as TGTGCCAGCAGCTTGACAGGGACTGCAACTAATGAAAAACTGTTTTTT.

The chain joins TRBV6-5 to TRBJ2-5; weak D call: TRBD2 (6 bases). Trimming took off 2 bases at V and 2 bases at J, with 6 bases between the two ends. This CDR3 comprises 13 residues. Germline CDR1 is MNHEY and CDR2 is SVGAGI. CDR3: CASSYGTQETQYF. CDR3 DNA: TGTGCCAGCAGTTACGGGACTCAAGAGACCCAGTACTTC.

V is TRBV6-6 and J is TRBJ2-1; 8 bases line up with TRBD2. The CDR3 totals 15 residues. V lost 4 bases, J lost 0 bases, and 2 bases stayed unmatched. Per the germline V gene, CDR1 is MNHNY and CDR2 is SVGAGI (reference sequence). CDR3 residues: CASSLSGSSYNEQFF. DNA of the CDR3: TGTGCCAGCAGTTTGAGCGGGAGCTCCTACAATGAGCAGTTCTTC.

V usage is TRBV10-3 and J usage is TRBJ2-2; D gene ambiguous. The CDR3 sequence is 16 residues long. V lost 6 bases and J lost 3, with 17 bases in between. Germline V gene sequence: CDR1 ENHRY, CDR2 SYGVKD. The CDR3 sequence: CAISWRSGSYTGELFF. The DNA of the CDR3 is TGTGCCATCAGCTGGAGATCCGGGTCGTACACCGGGGAGCTGTTTTTT.